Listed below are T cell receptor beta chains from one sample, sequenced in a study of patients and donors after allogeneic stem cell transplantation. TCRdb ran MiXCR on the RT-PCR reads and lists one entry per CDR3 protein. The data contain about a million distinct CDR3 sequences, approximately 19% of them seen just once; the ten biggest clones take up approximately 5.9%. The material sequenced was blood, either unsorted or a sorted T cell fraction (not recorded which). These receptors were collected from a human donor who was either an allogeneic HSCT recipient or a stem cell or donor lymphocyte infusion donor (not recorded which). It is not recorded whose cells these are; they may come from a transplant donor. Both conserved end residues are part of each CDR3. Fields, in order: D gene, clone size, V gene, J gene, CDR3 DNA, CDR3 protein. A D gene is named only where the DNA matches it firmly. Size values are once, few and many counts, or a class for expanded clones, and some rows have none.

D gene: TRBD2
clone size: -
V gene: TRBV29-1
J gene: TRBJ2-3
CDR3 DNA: TGCAGCGTTGAAGGAATAGCGGGAGAGCCAGATACGCAGTATTTT
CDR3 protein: CSVEGIAGEPDTQYF

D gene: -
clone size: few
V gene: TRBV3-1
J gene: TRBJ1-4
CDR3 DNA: TGTGCCAGCAGCCAACGAGGGCGCAGAGGGGAAAAACTGTTTTTT
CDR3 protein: CASSQRGRRGEKLFF

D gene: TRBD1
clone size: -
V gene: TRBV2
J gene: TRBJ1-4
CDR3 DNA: TGTGCCAGCAGTTTGGACAGGGCCAAGGGAAAACTGTTTTTT
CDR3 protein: CASSLDRAKGKLFF

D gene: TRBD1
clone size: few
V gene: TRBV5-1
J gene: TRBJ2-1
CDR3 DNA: TGCGCCAGCAGTCCGGACAGGGAGTTTTTGGGCTACAATGAGCAGTTCTTC
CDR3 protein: CASSPDREFLGYNEQFF

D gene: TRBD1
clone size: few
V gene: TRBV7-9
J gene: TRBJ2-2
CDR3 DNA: TGTGCCAGCAGCTGGACGGGACAGAAGAACACCGGGGAGCTGTTTTTT
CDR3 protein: CASSWTGQKNTGELFF

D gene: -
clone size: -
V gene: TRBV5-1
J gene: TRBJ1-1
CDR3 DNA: TGCGCCAGCAGCGCGGACAGTACAGTTCGGACTGAAGCTTTCTTT
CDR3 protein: CASSADSTVRTEAFF

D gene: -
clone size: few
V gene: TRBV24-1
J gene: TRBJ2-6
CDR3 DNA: TGTGCCACCAGTGATTCACGGGGCCCTGGGGCCAACGTCCTGACTTTC
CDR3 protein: CATSDSRGPGANVLTF

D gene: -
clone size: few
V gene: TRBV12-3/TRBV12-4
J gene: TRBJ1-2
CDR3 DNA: TGTGCCAGCAGTTTACAGCTCGTTGGGATCTTAGGCTACACCTTC
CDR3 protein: CASSLQLVGILGYTF

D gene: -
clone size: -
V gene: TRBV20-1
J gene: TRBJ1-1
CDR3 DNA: TGCAGTGCTACAGGACAGAACGGTGAAGCTTTCTTT
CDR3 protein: CSATGQNGEAFF

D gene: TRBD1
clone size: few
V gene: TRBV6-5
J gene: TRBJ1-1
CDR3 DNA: TGTGCCAGCAGTTACCGACCGGGACAGGGAGTTACTGAAGCTTTCTTT
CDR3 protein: CASSYRPGQGVTEAFF

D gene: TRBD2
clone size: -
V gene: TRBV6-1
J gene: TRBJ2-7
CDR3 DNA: TGTGCCAGCAGTAATAGCGGGGGCAGCTCCTACGAGCAGTACTTC
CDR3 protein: CASSNSGGSSYEQYF

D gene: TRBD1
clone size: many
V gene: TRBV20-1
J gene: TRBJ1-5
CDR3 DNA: TGCAGTGCTAGAGATGCCAGGGGGCAGCAGCCCCAGCATTTT
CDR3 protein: CSARDARGQQPQHF

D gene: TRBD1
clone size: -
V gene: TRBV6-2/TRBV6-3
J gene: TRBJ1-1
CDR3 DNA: TGTGCCAGCGGTCCCGGGACAGGGTTTGACACTGAAGCTTTCTTT
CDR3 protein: CASGPGTGFDTEAFF

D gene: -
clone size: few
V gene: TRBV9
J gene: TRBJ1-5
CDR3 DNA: TGTGCCAGCAGCGCACCGGGACACGACAATCAGCCCCAGCATTTT
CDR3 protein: CASSAPGHDNQPQHF

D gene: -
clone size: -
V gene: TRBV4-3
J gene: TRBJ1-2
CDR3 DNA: TGCGCCAGCAGCCAAGAAGGTGTATTAGGCGACTATGGCTACACCTTC
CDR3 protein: CASSQEGVLGDYGYTF

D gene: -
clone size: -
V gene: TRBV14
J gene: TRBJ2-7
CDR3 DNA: TGTGCCAGCAGCCCCCTACGGGCAGTCTCCTACGAGCAGTACTTC
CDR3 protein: CASSPLRAVSYEQYF

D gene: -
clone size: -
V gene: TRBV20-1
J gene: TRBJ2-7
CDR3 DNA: TGCAGTGCTCCTTCAGGGTACGAGCAGTACTTC
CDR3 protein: CSAPSGYEQYF